This note documents a single T cell receptor (beta chain) sequence. Only one count was recorded for this clone. Which antigen it targets is not known. Base qualities are not provided; no much larger clone lies one nucleotide away. This specimen comes from a study of blood T cell repertoires in COVID-19 (dated by TCRdb to 2018 to 2020). For the study in its entirety: Samples from collaborators originated in the United States, Italy and Spain and spanned both the acute and convalescent phases of COVID-19. Deeply sampled blood TCRbeta repertoires from subjects exposed to, actively infected with, or recovered from COVID-19 were included in the dataset. Samples came from the ongoing ImmuneRACE study (first 160 participants) plus 1,254 subjects from 6 global collaborators. Where available, HLA class I and class II types were taken from metadata supplied by the sample provider and were not determined by assay-based typing. The material from the prospective study consisted of cDNA or gDNA derived from T cells, B-cell-depleted T cells, or PBMCs. A freely available public database, intended as a resource for researchers studying the immune response to SARS-CoV-2, is where the repertoires were released. Sample metadata almost always included a de-identified subject ID, COVID-19 status, age in years and sex. General conclusions and limits of the study: How much clinical and demographic metadata was included differed by source and by participant, and the metadata was provided uncurated.

Including cysteine and phenylalanine, the CDR3 has 14 amino acids. The sequence is cut down to CDR3 DNA, 42 bases in frame from base 1. The germline V gene yields SGHDT for CDR1 and YYEEEE for CDR2. V was cut back by 4 bases and J by 4 bases, leaving a gap of 14 bases between them. TCRbeta CDR3 regions were amplified from genomic DNA using the immunoSEQ Assay, a bias-controlled multiplex PCR. In the paper's pipeline: Within the assay, amplification of reference gene primers was used to estimate how many nucleated cells each sample contained. To quantify the absolute abundance of each unique TCRbeta CDR3 rearrangement, sequence reads were collapsed and filtered. Productive Simpson clonality was computed per sample as the square root of Simpson's diversity index over productive rearrangements. Entries here come from immuneACCESS through TCRdb and include only in-frame sequences with V and J called. Some clones fail to appear in such tables; in the studies checked, an unresolved V gene covers under half of the shortfall, and the cause of the remainder is unknown. V and J calls and clone size come straight from that table; D and trimming were deduced from the DNA. The sample profile shows around 92,000 clones; roughly 70% of them were found once. About 3.9% of the sample comes from the top ten.

One collaborating source in Seattle enrolled patients during active infection and followed them longitudinally through the course of disease. Each collaborating institution followed its own protocols to collect whole blood in K2EDTA tubes. Collaborator samples were shipped for TCRbeta analysis as frozen whole blood, isolated PBMCs, or DNA extracted from either sample type. This sequence was found in a man in his 70s with COVID-19, enrolled during active disease. The V and J segments used are TRBV5-6 and TRBJ1-2; there is no confident call for the D gene. Sequencing was done on a sample of peripheral blood. Read as DNA, the sequence is TGTGCCAGCAGCCCCGAGGCCATTTTCTATGGCTACACCTTC. The encoded protein is CASSPEAIFYGYTF.